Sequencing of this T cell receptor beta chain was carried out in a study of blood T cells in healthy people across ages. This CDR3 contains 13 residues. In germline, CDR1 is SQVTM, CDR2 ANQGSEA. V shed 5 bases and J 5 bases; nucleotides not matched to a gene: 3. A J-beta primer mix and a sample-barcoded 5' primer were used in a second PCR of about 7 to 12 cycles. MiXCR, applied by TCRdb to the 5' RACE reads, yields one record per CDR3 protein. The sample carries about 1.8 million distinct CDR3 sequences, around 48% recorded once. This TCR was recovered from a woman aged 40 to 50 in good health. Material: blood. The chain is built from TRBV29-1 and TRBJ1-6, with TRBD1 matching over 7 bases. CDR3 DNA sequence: TGCAGCGTTACTGACAGGGATAATTCACCCCTCCACTTT. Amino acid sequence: CSVTDRDNSPLHF.